Shown below are 25 T cell receptor beta chains from a single sample sequenced in a study of blood T cell repertoires in COVID-19. Produced via immunoSEQ multiplex PCR; TCRdb's table is partial and in-frame only. This sample yields 100,000 to 150,000 clones, of which roughly 89% are seen a single time; roughly 3.9% belongs to the top ten. The material sequenced was peripheral blood. The receptors here all came from a man aged 55 to 70 with COVID-19, enrolled during active disease.

The J gene is TRBJ2-1, the V gene TRBV7-6; 11 bases agree with TRBD2. The CDR3 has 18 amino acids. Trimming cost V 4 bases and J 0 bases; bases outside gene matches: 8. In germline, CDR1 is SGHVS, CDR2 FNYEAQ. The CDR3 here is CASSSLAGATGSYNEQFF. CDR3 in DNA: TGTGCCAGCAGCTCACTAGCGGGGGCCACAGGCTCCTACAATGAGCAGTTCTTC.

The chain carries TRBV19 and TRBJ1-1; D possibly corresponds to TRBD1 (5 bases). This CDR3 spans 13 amino acids. Germline CDR1 LNHDA, CDR2 SQIVND (reference sequence). V shed 7 bases and J shed 1 base, with 10 bases lying between them. CDR3 in amino acids: CASTLTANTEAFF. For the CDR3, the DNA is TGTGCCAGTACCCTGACAGCGAACACTGAAGCTTTCTTT.

The genes are TRBV7-9 and TRBJ1-4; 7 bases line up with TRBD1. J lost 11 bases, V lost 5 bases, and 17 bases had no gene match. This CDR3 is 16 amino acids long. From germline, CDR1 is SEHNR and CDR2 FQNEAQ (reference sequence). This chain's CDR3 is CASSDPQGPRFGKLFF. CDR3 coding DNA: TGTGCCAGCAGCGACCCACAGGGGCCGCGATTTGGTAAACTGTTTTTT.

V usage is TRBV7-2 and J usage is TRBJ2-2, with 14 bases matching TRBD2. Germline V gives CDR1 SGHTA, CDR2 FQGNSA. The V gene end was trimmed by 5 bases and the J gene end by 6 bases; junction bases not matched to a gene: 8. The CDR3 is 17 amino acids. The CDR3 coding sequence is TGTGCCAGCAGCCTCGGGACTAGCGGGGGCGGTGCCGGGGAGCTGTTTTTT. Protein: CASSLGTSGGGAGELFF. Combining the CDR3 with reference TRBV7-2 and TRBJ2-2 gives the whole variable domain GAGVSQSPSNKVTEKGKDVELRCDPISGHTALYWYRQSLGQGLEFLIYFQGNSAPDKSGLPSDRFSAERTGGSVSTLTIQRTQQEDSAVYLCASSLGTSGGGAGELFFGEGSRLTVL.

The chain links TRBV2 to TRBJ2-7; TRBD2 is a possible D gene (6 bases). The CDR3 spans 13 residues. Trimming removed 8 bases at V and 2 bases at J, with 13 bases between. CDR1 is SNHLY, CDR2 FYNNEI, per germline. CDR3 in DNA: TGTGCCAGCTGCGTTGGGACTCCCTACGAGCAGTACTTC. It codes for CASCVGTPYEQYF. Filled out from reference TRBV2 and TRBJ2-7, the complete variable domain reads EPEVTQTPSHQVTQMGQEVILRCVPISNHLYFYWYRQILGQKVEFLVSFYNNEISEKSEIFDDQFSVERPDGSNFTLKIRSTKLEDSAMYFCASCVGTPYEQYFGPGTRLTVT.

The chain couples TRBV6-5 to TRBJ1-3; D remains ambiguous. This CDR3 comprises 15 residues. CDR1 is MNHEY, CDR2 SVGAGI, per germline. V was shortened by 5 bases and J by 8 bases, with 19 bases between the two germline ends. CDR3: CASSPWASMKDTIYF. The CDR3 DNA reads as TGTGCCAGCAGTCCCTGGGCCAGTATGAAGGACACCATATATTTT.

The CDR3 DNA reads as TGCGCCAGCAGCCAAGGCCCCGACAGGGGAAACACCATATATTTT. It translates to CASSQGPDRGNTIYF. V and J are TRBV4-3 and TRBJ1-3; perhaps TRBD1 as D (6 bases). The length of the CDR3 is 15 residues. CDR1 is LGHNA, CDR2 YSLEER, per germline. Trimming cost V 1 base and J 4 bases, with 11 bases left between them.

The rearrangement links TRBV5-1 to TRBJ2-1, with a weak D call TRBD2 (6 bases). The CDR3 spans 13 residues. The germline gives CDR1 SGHRS, CDR2 YFSETQ. V dropped 3 bases and J dropped 4 bases, with 8 bases sitting between them. CDR3 DNA: TGCGCCAGCAGCTCGGGACTGTACAATGAGCAGTTCTTC. This translates into CASSSGLYNEQFF.

The chain couples TRBV6-2 or TRBV6-3 to TRBJ1-5, with D hard to call. Trimming took off 3 bases at V and 9 bases at J, with 12 bases between the two ends. The germline CDR1 and CDR2 sequences are MNHEY and SVGEGT. This CDR3 spans 13 amino acids. CDR3 sequence reads: CASSYAGVTPQHF. The CDR3 nucleotides read TGTGCCAGCAGTTATGCCGGAGTAACGCCCCAGCATTTT.

This clone was counted once. The V call is TRBV16, the J call TRBJ2-5; perhaps TRBD1 as D (6 bases). Trimming cost V 0 bases and J 4 bases, with 12 bases left between them. The CDR3 spans 15 residues. Per germline, CDR1 KGHSY and CDR2 FQNENV. CDR3 protein: CASSQSTGQRETQYF. In DNA form, the CDR3 reads TGTGCCAGCAGCCAATCTACAGGGCAGCGAGAGACCCAGTACTTC.

This clone was observed a few times. This chain uses TRBV5-4 with TRBJ2-5, with a tentative D call TRBD2 (6 bases). The germline gives CDR1 SGHNT, CDR2 YYREEE (reference sequence). The CDR3 has 15 residues. V lost 0 bases, J lost 4 bases, and 13 bases lay in between. CDR3 coding DNA: TGTGCCAGCAGCTTGGTGCTCGGGGGTTTAGAGACCCAGTACTTC. It yields the protein CASSLVLGGLETQYF. The entire variable domain, with the rest obtained from reference TRBV5-4 and TRBJ2-5, is as follows: ETGVTQSPTHLIKTRGQQVTLRCSSQSGHNTVSWYQQALGQGPQFIFQYYREEENGRGNFPPRFSGLQFPNYSSELNVNALELDDSALYLCASSLVLGGLETQYFGPGTRLLVL.

The chain uses TRBV30 and TRBJ2-7; TRBD1 might be the D (7 bases). Trimming shortened V by 4 bases and J by 5 bases, and 21 bases separated the two germline ends. Germline CDR1 GTSNPN, CDR2 SVGIG (reference sequence). The CDR3 has 15 amino acids. DNA of the CDR3: TGTGCCTGGATACTAGGTGGAGGGGGCAGGAACGAGCAGTACTTC. This gives the protein CAWILGGGGRNEQYF.

The chain joins TRBV2 to TRBJ1-3; D possibly corresponds to TRBD1 (6 bases). Germline CDR1 SNHLY, CDR2 FYNNEI. The CDR3 is 15 residues long. V gave up 3 bases and J gave up 4 bases, with 13 bases separating them. The CDR3 sequence: CASSERGAYGNTIYF. CDR3 nucleotide sequence: TGTGCCAGCAGTGAGCGGGGGGCCTACGGAAACACCATATATTTT.

V is TRBV3-1 (or the pseudogene TRBV3-2) and J is TRBJ1-4; no firm D call. V was clipped by 1 base and J by 7 bases, with 10 bases between them. CDR3 length: 14 amino acids. Germline assignment: CDR1 LGHDT and CDR2 YNNKEL (reference sequence). CDR3 sequence reads: CASSQGGGFEKLFF. CDR3 DNA: TGTGCCAGCAGCCAAGGGGGAGGTTTTGAAAAACTGTTTTTT.

The chain combines TRBV11-1 with TRBJ2-5; TRBD1 might be the D (5 bases). Trimming cost V 1 base and J 2 bases, with 11 bases left between them. This CDR3 spans 15 amino acids. Germline loops: CDR1 SGHAT, CDR2 FQDESV (reference sequence). The CDR3 region has the DNA TGTGCCAGCAGCTTAGGGACAATTGGACAAGAGACCCAGTACTTC. Its protein product is CASSLGTIGQETQYF. Filled out from reference TRBV11-1 and TRBJ2-5, the complete variable domain reads EAEVAQSPRYKITEKSQAVAFWCDPISGHATLYWYRQILGQGPELLVQFQDESVVDDSQLPKDRFSAERLKGVDSTLKIQPAELGDSAMYLCASSLGTIGQETQYFGPGTRLLVL.

The chain links TRBV19 to TRBJ1-2, with 8 bases matching TRBD1. The CDR3 is made up of 16 amino acids. Germline lookup yields CDR1 LNHDA and CDR2 SQIVND (reference sequence). V gave up 1 base and J gave up 4 bases; unmatched junction bases: 8. The CDR3 loop reads CASSIVLGDRSYGYTF. The DNA of the CDR3 is TGTGCCAGTAGTATAGTACTAGGGGACAGGAGCTATGGCTACACCTTC.

The chain recombines TRBV30 with TRBJ1-3; a weak D match, TRBD1 (6 bases). The CDR3 spans 15 residues. From germline, CDR1 is GTSNPN and CDR2 SVGIG (reference sequence). Trimming cost V 4 bases and J 7 bases, with 20 bases left between them. CDR3 DNA sequence: TGTGCCTGGACAGAAAGACAGGCCGGGGGGAACACCATATATTTT. This encodes CAWTERQAGGNTIYF.

The genes are TRBV7-2 and TRBJ1-6, with D possibly matching TRBD1 (5 bases). V lost 4 bases, J lost 16 bases, and 20 bases lay in between. The CDR3 consists of 14 residues. Germline V CDR1 and CDR2: SGHTA, FQGNSA. The DNA for the CDR3 is TGTGCCAGCAGCTCCCGGACAAAACCTTACAGTCTCCACTTT. It yields the protein CASSSRTKPYSLHF.

The gene calls are TRBV14 and TRBJ2-1, with 9 positions matching TRBD2. This CDR3 comprises 15 residues. V lost 2 bases to trimming and J lost 1 base; unmatched junction nucleotides: 0. Germline V lookup: CDR1 SGHDN, CDR2 FVKESK. In DNA, the CDR3 is TGTGCCAGCAGCCAACTAGCGGGGTCCTACAATGAGCAGTTCTTC. It specifies CASSQLAGSYNEQFF.

The chain employs TRBV12-3 or TRBV12-4 and TRBJ2-1; D unresolved. V was clipped by 6 bases and J by 4 bases, with 7 bases between them. The CDR3 has 12 residues. CDR3 in DNA: TGTGCCAGCAGCCCAGGTTACAATGAGCAGTTCTTC. Translation: CASSPGYNEQFF.

The rearrangement joins TRBV30 to TRBJ1-2, with 8 bases identical to TRBD1. CDR3 length: 13 amino acids. Germline V lookup: CDR1 GTSNPN, CDR2 SVGIG (reference sequence). Trimming at V came to 1 base and at J to 2 bases, leaving 0 bases not matched to a gene. The CDR3 region has the DNA TGTGCCTGGAGTGACAGGGGGAACTATGGCTACACCTTC. It codes for CAWSDRGNYGYTF.

The chain joins TRBV5-1 to TRBJ1-2, with 11 bases identical to TRBD1. V was clipped by 3 bases and J by 0 bases; unmatched bases: 1. CDR1 SGHRS and CDR2 YFSETQ come from the germline V gene. CDR3 size: 15 residues. As DNA, the CDR3 is TGCGCCAGCAGCTCGGGACAGGGGGCTAACTATGGCTACACCTTC. Protein sequence: CASSSGQGANYGYTF.

The CDR3 DNA follows: TGTGCCTGGAGTGTACTAAAGGGGCCCGGTTCACCCCTCCACTTT. Translating it yields CAWSVLKGPGSPLHF. This sequence joins TRBV30 and TRBJ1-6, with D perhaps TRBD1 (5 bases). The CDR3 length is 15 residues. The ends were cut back, 0 bases at V and 9 bases at J, with 15 bases in the middle. CDR1 and CDR2 (germline): GTSNPN, SVGIG (reference sequence).

This clone appeared a single time. The rearrangement joins TRBV19 to TRBJ1-5; D call uncertain. Trimming pared 7 bases from V and 9 bases from J, leaving 16 bases between. The CDR3 is 13 amino acids. Germline V gene data show CDR1 as LNHDA and CDR2 as SQIVND (reference sequence). CDR3 nucleotide sequence: TGTGCCAGTACCCCGTTGGGCCGATGGCCCCAGCATTTT. It codes for CASTPLGRWPQHF.

The V gene is TRBV19, the J gene TRBJ1-5; D remains ambiguous. Trimming took off 5 bases at V and 5 bases at J, with 7 bases between the two ends. This CDR3 region has 12 residues. Germline CDR1 reads LNHDA; CDR2 reads SQIVND (reference sequence). CDR3 nucleotides: TGTGCCAGTAGTTTTATGTATCAGCCCCAGCATTTT. This sequence encodes CASSFMYQPQHF.